Reported below is one T cell receptor beta chain. The data derive from a study of blood T cell repertoires in COVID-19. Background on the study: The analysed material was cDNA or gDNA that came from T cells, B-cell-depleted T cells, or PBMCs.

Here immunoSEQ multiplex PCR was the method, and the copy in TCRdb shows in-frame clones only, minus some. Among some 670,000 clones listed, just under 90% were seen once. The CDR3 is 16 amino acids. Germline CDR1 and CDR2: SGHNT and YENEEA. The ends were cut back, 5 bases at V and 3 bases at J, with 19 bases in the middle. This chain links TRBV11-3 with TRBJ1-1; maybe TRBD1 (5 bases). The TCR was taken from a woman aged 18-29 years with acute or convalescent COVID-19. The sample consisted of peripheral blood. In DNA form, the CDR3 reads TGTGCCAGCAGCCCCGGGCGGGGGACGGGACACACTGAAGCTTTCTTT. Amino acids: CASSPGRGTGHTEAFF. The full variable domain, in which reference TRBV11-3 and TRBJ1-1 provide the parts outside the CDR3, is EAGVVQSPRYKIIEKKQPVAFWCNPISGHNTLYWYLQNLGQGPELLIRYENEEAVDDSQLPKDRFSAERLKGVDSTLKIQPAELGDSAVYLCASSPGRGTGHTEAFFGQGTRLTVV.